This T cell receptor (beta chain) was obtained from a study of blood T cell repertoires in COVID-19. Study context: The cDNA or gDNA used as material had been derived from T cells, B-cell-depleted T cells, or PBMCs.

CDR3 length equals 13 residues. V trimming: 4 bases; J trimming: 1 base; junction bases outside the gene matches: 3. The germline gives CDR1 GTSNPN, CDR2 SVGIG (reference sequence). Assay used: immunoSEQ multiplex PCR; TCRdb lists only in-frame clones, some missing. The sample consists of 90,000 to 120,000 clones, around 89% of them appearing once. In regard to this clone: The same CDR3 arises from other DNA sequences in this sample as well.

This chain uses TRBV30 with TRBJ1-1; 7 nucleotides align to TRBD1. The sequencing sample was made of peripheral blood. The receptor was derived from a woman of 80 years or more with acute or convalescent COVID-19. This chain's CDR3 is CAWTGQQNTEAFF. The DNA for the CDR3 is TGTGCCTGGACGGGACAGCAGAACACTGAAGCTTTCTTT.